The T cell receptor beta chain under discussion was sequenced for a study of T cell responses to AZD1222 COVID-19 vaccine. Study-wide results and caveats: Compared with day 0, the breadth and depth of the Spike-specific TCR repertoire rose significantly after two doses of AZD1222. Nearly half of spike-specific TCRs reportedly go after variant regions that carry no mutations. Of the AZD1222 recipients, only 5 to 7 were seropositive at baseline. Donors skewed white British and female; clonal diversity was possibly underestimated.

Assay used: immunoSEQ multiplex PCR; TCRdb lists only in-frame clones, some missing. In the table there are over 120,000 clones, over 90% of which are singletons. The ends were cut back, 0 bases at V and 2 bases at J, with 2 bases in the middle. From germline, CDR1 is SGHDT and CDR2 YYEEEE. The CDR3 has 13 amino acids. Concerning this clone itself: Its antigen is unidentified.

The chain uses TRBV5-6 and TRBJ1-4, with D unclear. The sequence was obtained from an adult who received the AZD1222 COVID-19 vaccine. Sequences were derived from peripheral blood, sampled 28 days after the second AZD1222 dose. CDR3 protein: CASSLVTNEKLFF. The CDR3 DNA sequence: TGTGCCAGCAGCTTGGTCACTAATGAAAAACTGTTTTTT.